These T cell receptor beta chains were read from a single sample in a study of OX40 agonist ivuxolimab in advanced cancers. Assay: immunoSEQ multiplex PCR; the TCRdb copy retains only in-frame clones and omits some. In the table there are approximately 60,000 clones, 92% of which are singletons. The material sequenced was CD4+ or CD8+ T cells sorted from blood, taken in a trial of the OX40 agonist ivuxolimab. These receptors were taken from an adult with an advanced solid tumor such as melanoma, head and neck, liver or kidney cancer. CDR3s include the opening cysteine and the closing phenylalanine or tryptophan. D genes are given only for firm matches. Size values are once, few and many counts, or a class for expanded clones, and some rows have none.

clone size: NA; D gene: TRBD2; V gene: TRBV30; J gene: TRBJ2-7; CDR3 protein: CAWSQGIAGGPREQYF; CDR3 DNA: TGTGCCTGGAGTCAAGGTATAGCGGGAGGGCCGAGAGAGCAGTACTTC
clone size: few; D gene: NA; V gene: TRBV18; J gene: TRBJ2-3; CDR3 protein: CASSPTGQVGSDTQYF; CDR3 DNA: TGTGCCAGCTCACCGACCGGGCAGGTAGGGTCAGATACGCAGTATTTT
clone size: NA; D gene: TRBD1; V gene: TRBV10-3; J gene: TRBJ1-2; CDR3 protein: CAISEGQGEYGYTF; CDR3 DNA: TGTGCCATCAGTGAAGGACAGGGTGAATATGGCTACACCTTC
clone size: NA; D gene: NA; V gene: TRBV5-8; J gene: TRBJ2-7; CDR3 protein: CASSLVFPDSYEQYF; CDR3 DNA: TGTGCCAGCAGCTTGGTCTTTCCAGACTCCTACGAGCAGTACTTC
clone size: few; D gene: TRBD2; V gene: TRBV9; J gene: TRBJ2-1; CDR3 protein: CASSTRGGGPTTYNEQFF; CDR3 DNA: TGTGCCAGCAGCACCCGCGGGGGGGGGCCTACTACCTACAATGAGCAGTTCTTC
clone size: NA; D gene: NA; V gene: TRBV20-1; J gene: TRBJ1-1; CDR3 protein: CSARFDTEAFF; CDR3 DNA: TGCAGTGCACGTTTCGACACTGAAGCTTTCTTT
clone size: few; D gene: NA; V gene: TRBV11-1; J gene: TRBJ2-2; CDR3 protein: CASSRMAGNTGELFF; CDR3 DNA: TGTGCCAGCAGCCGGATGGCGGGGAACACCGGGGAGCTGTTTTTT
clone size: NA; D gene: NA; V gene: TRBV5-1; J gene: TRBJ2-7; CDR3 protein: CASTQGGTASAYEQYF; CDR3 DNA: TGCGCCAGCACCCAGGGGGGCACAGCGTCCGCCTACGAGCAGTACTTC
clone size: NA; D gene: NA; V gene: TRBV6-1; J gene: TRBJ2-7; CDR3 protein: CASSNSYEQYF; CDR3 DNA: TGTGCCAGCAGTAATAGCTACGAGCAGTACTTC
clone size: NA; D gene: NA; V gene: TRBV30; J gene: TRBJ1-1; CDR3 protein: CAWRPNGPMILPEAFF; CDR3 DNA: TGTGCCTGGCGCCCCAATGGACCCATGATTCTCCCTGAAGCTTTCTTT
clone size: NA; D gene: NA; V gene: TRBV19; J gene: TRBJ1-2; CDR3 protein: CASSIATTGLNYGYTF; CDR3 DNA: TGTGCCAGTAGTATAGCGACGACAGGCCTTAACTATGGCTACACCTTC
clone size: NA; D gene: TRBD2; V gene: TRBV9; J gene: TRBJ2-1; CDR3 protein: CASSVAVSGGADEQFF; CDR3 DNA: TGTGCCAGCAGCGTAGCGGTTAGCGGGGGGGCTGATGAGCAGTTCTTC
clone size: NA; D gene: TRBD1; V gene: TRBV9; J gene: TRBJ2-1; CDR3 protein: CASSVGDRGLNEQFF; CDR3 DNA: TGTGCCAGCAGCGTGGGGGACAGGGGGCTCAATGAGCAGTTCTTC
clone size: NA; D gene: NA; V gene: TRBV7-3; J gene: TRBJ2-1; CDR3 protein: CASSLVAYNEQFF; CDR3 DNA: TGTGCCAGCAGCTTAGTCGCCTACAATGAGCAGTTCTTC
clone size: once; D gene: TRBD1; V gene: TRBV13; J gene: TRBJ1-1; CDR3 protein: CASSLEDRGNTEAFF; CDR3 DNA: TGTGCCAGCAGCCTAGAGGACAGGGGGAACACTGAAGCTTTCTTT
clone size: NA; D gene: NA; V gene: TRBV6-1; J gene: TRBJ1-1; CDR3 protein: CASSQTREAFF; CDR3 DNA: TGTGCCAGCAGCCAGACCCGTGAAGCTTTCTTT
clone size: NA; D gene: TRBD2; V gene: TRBV30; J gene: TRBJ2-6; CDR3 protein: CAWSVAGLGANVLTF; CDR3 DNA: TGTGCCTGGAGTGTAGCGGGGTTAGGGGCCAACGTCCTGACTTTC
clone size: NA; D gene: NA; V gene: TRBV2; J gene: TRBJ1-1; CDR3 protein: CASRAQGARSNTEAFF; CDR3 DNA: TGTGCCAGTCGGGCGCAGGGAGCTAGGTCGAACACTGAAGCTTTCTTT
clone size: NA; D gene: TRBD1; V gene: TRBV30; J gene: TRBJ2-2; CDR3 protein: CAWTRTGNTGELFF; CDR3 DNA: TGTGCCTGGACAAGGACAGGGAACACCGGGGAGCTGTTTTTT
clone size: NA; D gene: TRBD1; V gene: TRBV6-1; J gene: TRBJ2-1; CDR3 protein: CASSRGQGRNEQFF; CDR3 DNA: TGTGCCAGCAGTCGCGGACAGGGCAGGAATGAGCAGTTCTTC
clone size: NA; D gene: NA; V gene: TRBV5-1; J gene: TRBJ2-2; CDR3 protein: CASSLGRANTGELFF; CDR3 DNA: TGCGCCAGCAGCTTGGGCAGGGCGAACACCGGGGAGCTGTTTTTT
clone size: NA; D gene: NA; V gene: TRBV11-2; J gene: TRBJ2-5; CDR3 protein: CASSLGFGKETQYF; CDR3 DNA: TGTGCCAGCAGCTTAGGTTTCGGGAAAGAGACCCAGTACTTC
clone size: NA; D gene: NA; V gene: TRBV6-5; J gene: TRBJ2-7; CDR3 protein: CASSYSSRSYEQYF; CDR3 DNA: TGTGCCAGCAGTTACTCTTCCAGGAGCTACGAGCAGTACTTC
clone size: NA; D gene: NA; V gene: TRBV7-9; J gene: TRBJ2-5; CDR3 protein: CASSLIAEETQYF; CDR3 DNA: TGTGCCAGCAGCTTAATAGCCGAGGAGACCCAGTACTTC
clone size: NA; D gene: NA; V gene: TRBV5-4; J gene: TRBJ1-2; CDR3 protein: CASSLKGVLNGYTF; CDR3 DNA: TGTGCCAGCAGCTTGAAAGGGGTGTTGAATGGCTACACCTTC
clone size: NA; D gene: NA; V gene: TRBV6-1; J gene: TRBJ1-1; CDR3 protein: CASSEIQNTEAFF; CDR3 DNA: TGTGCCAGCAGTGAAATTCAGAACACTGAAGCTTTCTTT
clone size: NA; D gene: NA; V gene: TRBV6-1; J gene: TRBJ1-2; CDR3 protein: CASSESVNYGYTF; CDR3 DNA: TGTGCCAGCAGTGAATCAGTTAACTATGGCTACACCTTC
clone size: NA; D gene: NA; V gene: TRBV5-1; J gene: TRBJ2-1; CDR3 protein: CASSLSGTTYNEQFF; CDR3 DNA: TGCGCCAGCAGCCTAAGCGGGACAACCTACAATGAGCAGTTCTTC
clone size: NA; D gene: TRBD2; V gene: TRBV29-1; J gene: TRBJ2-7; CDR3 protein: CSVEKGTGGYEQYF; CDR3 DNA: TGCAGCGTTGAAAAAGGGACGGGGGGCTACGAGCAGTACTTC
clone size: NA; D gene: TRBD2; V gene: TRBV7-3; J gene: TRBJ2-5; CDR3 protein: CASSLHGRETQYF; CDR3 DNA: TGTGCCAGCAGCTTACACGGGAGGGAGACCCAGTACTTC
clone size: NA; D gene: NA; V gene: TRBV7-8; J gene: TRBJ2-6; CDR3 protein: CASSLVFQSGANVLTF; CDR3 DNA: TGTGCCAGCAGCTTAGTTTTCCAATCTGGGGCCAACGTCCTGACTTTC
clone size: NA; D gene: NA; V gene: TRBV21-1; J gene: TRBJ1-6; CDR3 protein: CASSRSDSYNSPLHF; CDR3 DNA: TGTGCCAGCAGCCGGAGTGACAGCTATAATTCACCCCTCCACTTT
clone size: NA; D gene: NA; V gene: TRBV6-5; J gene: TRBJ2-5; CDR3 protein: CATRRGRAQYF; CDR3 DNA: TGTGCCACCAGGAGGGGCCGGGCCCAGTACTTC
clone size: NA; D gene: TRBD1; V gene: TRBV6-1; J gene: TRBJ1-1; CDR3 protein: CASSGRDSHTEAFF; CDR3 DNA: TGTGCCAGCAGTGGCCGGGACAGCCACACTGAAGCTTTCTTT
clone size: NA; D gene: NA; V gene: TRBV19; J gene: TRBJ1-5; CDR3 protein: CASIPTGLYSNQPQHF; CDR3 DNA: TGTGCCAGTATCCCTACGGGCCTTTATAGCAATCAGCCCCAGCATTTT
clone size: NA; D gene: NA; V gene: TRBV11-3; J gene: TRBJ1-3; CDR3 protein: CASSLGGSLGGNTIYF; CDR3 DNA: TGTGCCAGCAGCTTAGGAGGATCCCTGGGAGGAAACACCATATATTTT
clone size: NA; D gene: NA; V gene: TRBV10-3; J gene: TRBJ2-7; CDR3 protein: CAISESRGVAPYEQYF; CDR3 DNA: TGTGCCATCAGTGAGTCCCGAGGGGTGGCCCCATACGAGCAGTACTTC
clone size: NA; D gene: NA; V gene: TRBV18; J gene: TRBJ1-1; CDR3 protein: CASSRGGNTEAFF; CDR3 DNA: TGTGCCAGCTCACGGGGTGGGAACACTGAAGCTTTCTTT
clone size: NA; D gene: NA; V gene: TRBV7-9; J gene: TRBJ2-1; CDR3 protein: CASSSSPRGGQNNEQFF; CDR3 DNA: TGTGCCAGCAGCTCCTCCCCTCGGGGGGGACAGAACAATGAGCAGTTCTTC
clone size: NA; D gene: NA; V gene: TRBV19; J gene: TRBJ1-5; CDR3 protein: CAGSGRGNQPQHF; CDR3 DNA: TGTGCCGGGAGCGGGAGAGGCAATCAGCCCCAGCATTTT
clone size: NA; D gene: TRBD2; V gene: TRBV6-6; J gene: TRBJ2-5; CDR3 protein: CASSRTSGGAVTQYF; CDR3 DNA: TGTGCCAGCAGCCGGACTAGCGGGGGGGCGGTGACCCAGTACTTC
clone size: NA; D gene: NA; V gene: TRBV11-2; J gene: TRBJ2-1; CDR3 protein: CASSSRGYNEQFF; CDR3 DNA: TGTGCCAGCAGCTCTAGGGGGTACAATGAGCAGTTCTTC
clone size: NA; D gene: TRBD2; V gene: TRBV9; J gene: TRBJ2-4; CDR3 protein: CASSARPGLAGNIQYF; CDR3 DNA: TGTGCCAGCAGCGCTCGTCCGGGACTAGCGGGAAACATTCAGTACTTC
clone size: NA; D gene: TRBD1; V gene: TRBV18; J gene: TRBJ1-4; CDR3 protein: CASSPQRQGEKLFF; CDR3 DNA: TGTGCCAGCTCACCACAGAGACAGGGGGAAAAACTGTTTTTT
clone size: NA; D gene: NA; V gene: TRBV10-1; J gene: TRBJ2-1; CDR3 protein: CASSESGSVSNEQFF; CDR3 DNA: TGCGCCAGCAGTGAGTCAGGAAGCGTAAGCAATGAGCAGTTCTTC
clone size: NA; D gene: TRBD2; V gene: TRBV19; J gene: TRBJ2-3; CDR3 protein: CASSPRTSGIITQYF; CDR3 DNA: TGTGCCAGTAGCCCCCGGACTAGCGGGATAATTACGCAGTATTTT
clone size: NA; D gene: NA; V gene: TRBV2; J gene: TRBJ1-2; CDR3 protein: CASDPQTNYGYTF; CDR3 DNA: TGTGCCAGCGACCCCCAGACCAACTATGGCTACACCTTC
clone size: NA; D gene: NA; V gene: TRBV11-1; J gene: TRBJ2-7; CDR3 protein: CASSFNDHYEQYF; CDR3 DNA: TGTGCCAGCAGCTTTAACGATCACTACGAGCAGTACTTC
clone size: NA; D gene: NA; V gene: TRBV6-6; J gene: TRBJ2-7; CDR3 protein: CASEKGGRATYEQYF; CDR3 DNA: TGTGCCAGCGAGAAGGGGGGCAGGGCGACCTACGAGCAGTACTTC
clone size: NA; D gene: NA; V gene: TRBV6-6; J gene: TRBJ2-3; CDR3 protein: CASSPYGDTQYF; CDR3 DNA: TGTGCCAGCAGCCCGTACGGAGATACGCAGTATTTT
clone size: once; D gene: TRBD1; V gene: TRBV5-1; J gene: TRBJ2-1; CDR3 protein: CASTKTGVGNEQFF; CDR3 DNA: TGCGCCAGCACCAAGACAGGGGTGGGCAATGAGCAGTTCTTC
clone size: few; D gene: TRBD2; V gene: TRBV6-6; J gene: TRBJ2-5; CDR3 protein: CASSYDSFLAGETQYF; CDR3 DNA: TGTGCCAGCAGTTACGACTCGTTTCTAGCGGGTGAGACCCAGTACTTC
clone size: NA; D gene: TRBD1; V gene: TRBV19; J gene: TRBJ2-5; CDR3 protein: CASSLGTGKQETQYF; CDR3 DNA: TGTGCCAGTAGTCTCGGGACAGGGAAACAAGAGACCCAGTACTTC
clone size: NA; D gene: NA; V gene: TRBV7-8; J gene: TRBJ1-5; CDR3 protein: CASSLSGDQPQHF; CDR3 DNA: TGTGCCAGCAGCTTATCAGGGGATCAGCCCCAGCATTTT
clone size: NA; D gene: NA; V gene: TRBV18; J gene: TRBJ1-1; CDR3 protein: CASSPQGMNTEAFF; CDR3 DNA: TGTGCCAGCTCACCACAGGGGATGAACACTGAAGCTTTCTTT